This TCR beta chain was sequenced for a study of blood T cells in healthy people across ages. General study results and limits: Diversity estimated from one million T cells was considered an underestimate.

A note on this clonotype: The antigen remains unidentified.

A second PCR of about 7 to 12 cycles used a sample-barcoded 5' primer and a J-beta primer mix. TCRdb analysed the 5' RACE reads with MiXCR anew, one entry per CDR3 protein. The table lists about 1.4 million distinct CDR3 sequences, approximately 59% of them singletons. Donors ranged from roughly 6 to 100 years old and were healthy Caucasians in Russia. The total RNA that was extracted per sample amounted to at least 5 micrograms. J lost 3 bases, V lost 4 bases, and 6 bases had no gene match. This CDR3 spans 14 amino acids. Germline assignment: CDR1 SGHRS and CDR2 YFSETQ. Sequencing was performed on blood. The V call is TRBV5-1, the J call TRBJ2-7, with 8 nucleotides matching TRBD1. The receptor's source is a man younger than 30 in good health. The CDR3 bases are TGCGCCAGCAGCCTCCGACAGGGGAACTACGAGCAGTACTTC. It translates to CASSLRQGNYEQYF.